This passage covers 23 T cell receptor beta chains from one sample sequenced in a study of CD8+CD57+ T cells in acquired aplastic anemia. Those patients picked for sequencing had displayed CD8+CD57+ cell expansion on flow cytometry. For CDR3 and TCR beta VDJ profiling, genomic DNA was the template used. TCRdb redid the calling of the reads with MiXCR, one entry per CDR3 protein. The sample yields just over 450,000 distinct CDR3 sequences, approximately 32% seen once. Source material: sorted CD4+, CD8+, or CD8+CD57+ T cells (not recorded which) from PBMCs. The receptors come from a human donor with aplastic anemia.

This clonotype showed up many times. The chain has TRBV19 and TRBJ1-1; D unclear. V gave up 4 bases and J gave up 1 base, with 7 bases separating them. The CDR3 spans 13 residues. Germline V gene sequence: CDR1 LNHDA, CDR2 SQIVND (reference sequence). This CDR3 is CASSTYTNTEAFF. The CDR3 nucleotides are TGTGCCAGTAGTACATACACGAACACTGAAGCTTTCTTT.

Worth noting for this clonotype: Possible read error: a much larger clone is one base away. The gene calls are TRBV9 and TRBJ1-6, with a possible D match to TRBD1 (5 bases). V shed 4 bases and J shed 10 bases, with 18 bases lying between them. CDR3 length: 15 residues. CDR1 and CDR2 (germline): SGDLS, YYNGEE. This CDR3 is CASSISGAGLSPLHF. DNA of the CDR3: TGTGCCAGCAGCATCTCCGGGGCAGGGCTCTCACCCCTCCACTTT.

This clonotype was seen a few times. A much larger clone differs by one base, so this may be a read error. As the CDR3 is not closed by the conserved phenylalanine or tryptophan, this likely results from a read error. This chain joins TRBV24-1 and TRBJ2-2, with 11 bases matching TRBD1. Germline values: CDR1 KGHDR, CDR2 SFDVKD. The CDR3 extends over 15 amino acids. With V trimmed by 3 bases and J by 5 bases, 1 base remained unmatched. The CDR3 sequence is CATSDRDRGTGELFL. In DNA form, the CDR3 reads TGTGCCACCAGTGATCGGGACAGGGGGACCGGGGAGCTGTTTCTT.

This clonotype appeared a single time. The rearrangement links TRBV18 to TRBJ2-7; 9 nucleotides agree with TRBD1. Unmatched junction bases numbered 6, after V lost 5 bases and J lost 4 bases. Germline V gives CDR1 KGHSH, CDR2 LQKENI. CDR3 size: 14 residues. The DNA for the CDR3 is TGTGCCAGCTCAGGCCGGGACAGGGATTACGAGCAGTACTTC. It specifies CASSGRDRDYEQYF.

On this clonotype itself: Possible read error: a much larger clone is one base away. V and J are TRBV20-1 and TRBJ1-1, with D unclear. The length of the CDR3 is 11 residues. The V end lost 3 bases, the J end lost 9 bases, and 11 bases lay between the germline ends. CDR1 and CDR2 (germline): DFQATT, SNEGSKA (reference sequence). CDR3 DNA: TGCAGTGCTAGGGTAGTCCGTAAAGCTTTCTTT. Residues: CSARVVRKAFF.

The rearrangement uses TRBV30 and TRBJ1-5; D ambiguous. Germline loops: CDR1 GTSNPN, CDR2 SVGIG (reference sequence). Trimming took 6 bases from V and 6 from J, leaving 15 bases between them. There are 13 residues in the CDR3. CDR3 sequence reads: CACNIGISQPQHF. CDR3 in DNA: TGTGCCTGCAATATCGGGATTTCTCAGCCCCAGCATTTT.

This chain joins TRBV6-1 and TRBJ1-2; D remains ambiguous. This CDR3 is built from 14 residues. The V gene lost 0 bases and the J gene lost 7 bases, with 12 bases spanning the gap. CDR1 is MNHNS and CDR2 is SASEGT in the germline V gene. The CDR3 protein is CASSEAGSESGYTF. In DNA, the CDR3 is TGTGCCAGCAGTGAAGCGGGGTCCGAGAGTGGCTACACCTTC.

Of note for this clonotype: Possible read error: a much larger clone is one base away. CDR3 DNA: TGCGGTGCTATAGGGACGGCGGACTCACCCTACGAGCAGTACTTC. It yields the protein CGAIGTADSPYEQYF. The chain uses TRBV20-1 and TRBJ2-7; D assignment may be TRBD1 or TRBD2 (5 bases each). The CDR3 sequence is 15 residues long. The V gene's germline CDR1 is DFQATT and CDR2 SNEGSKA (reference sequence).

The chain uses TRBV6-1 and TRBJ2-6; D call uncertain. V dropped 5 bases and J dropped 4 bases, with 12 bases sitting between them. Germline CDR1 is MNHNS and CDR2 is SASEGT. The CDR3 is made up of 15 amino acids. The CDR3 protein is CASSSQEFGANVLTF. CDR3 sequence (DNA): TGTGCCAGCAGTTCCCAGGAGTTCGGGGCCAACGTCCTGACTTTC.

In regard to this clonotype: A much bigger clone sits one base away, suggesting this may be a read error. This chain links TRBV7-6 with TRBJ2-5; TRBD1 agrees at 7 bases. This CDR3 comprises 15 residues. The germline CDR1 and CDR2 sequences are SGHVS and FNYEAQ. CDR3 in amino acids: CVSSPGTDPQETQYF. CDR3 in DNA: TGTGTCAGCAGCCCGGGGACAGACCCCCAGGAGACCCAGTACTTC.

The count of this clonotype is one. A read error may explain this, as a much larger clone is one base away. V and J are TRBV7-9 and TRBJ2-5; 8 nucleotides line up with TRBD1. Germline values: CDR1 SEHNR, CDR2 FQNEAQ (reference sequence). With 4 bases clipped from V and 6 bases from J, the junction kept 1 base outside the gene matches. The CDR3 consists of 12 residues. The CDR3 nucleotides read TGTGCCAGCAGCTGGACAGGGAAGACCCAGTACTTC. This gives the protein CASSWTGKTQYF.

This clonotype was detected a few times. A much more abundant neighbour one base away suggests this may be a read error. The CDR3 nucleotides are TGTGCCAGCAGCTTAGCCCGGGTGTGGGACGGCCACACCTTC. Protein: CASSLARVWDGHTF. This sequence joins TRBV7-3 and TRBJ1-2; D is perhaps TRBD1 (5 bases). This CDR3 is 14 amino acids long. V was shortened by 2 bases and J by 12 bases, with 19 bases between the two germline ends. Germline assignment: CDR1 SGHTA and CDR2 FQGTGA.

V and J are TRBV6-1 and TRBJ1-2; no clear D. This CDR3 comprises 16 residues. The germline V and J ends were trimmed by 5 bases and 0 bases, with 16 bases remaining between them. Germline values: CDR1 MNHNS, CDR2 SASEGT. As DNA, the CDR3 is TGTGCCAGCAGTCTCAATAACAACCACCCTAACTATGGCTACACCTTC. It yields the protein CASSLNNNHPNYGYTF.

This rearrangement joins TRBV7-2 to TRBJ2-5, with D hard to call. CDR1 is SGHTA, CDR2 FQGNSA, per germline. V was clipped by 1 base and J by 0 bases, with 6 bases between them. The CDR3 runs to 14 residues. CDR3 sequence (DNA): TGTGCCAGCAGCTTAGTTGACAACCAAGAGACCCAGTACTTC. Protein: CASSLVDNQETQYF.

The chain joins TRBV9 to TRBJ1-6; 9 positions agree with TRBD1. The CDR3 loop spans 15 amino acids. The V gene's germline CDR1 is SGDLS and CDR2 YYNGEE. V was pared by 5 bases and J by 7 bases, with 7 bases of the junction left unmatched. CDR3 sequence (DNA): TGTGCCAGCAGTTTAGCGGACAGGGGCAATTCACCCCTCCACTTT. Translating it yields CASSLADRGNSPLHF.

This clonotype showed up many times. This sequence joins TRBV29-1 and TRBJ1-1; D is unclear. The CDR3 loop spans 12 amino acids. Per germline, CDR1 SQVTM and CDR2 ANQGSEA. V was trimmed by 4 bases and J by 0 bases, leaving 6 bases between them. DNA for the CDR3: TGCAGCGTTGTTACTTTGAACACTGAAGCTTTCTTT. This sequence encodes CSVVTLNTEAFF.

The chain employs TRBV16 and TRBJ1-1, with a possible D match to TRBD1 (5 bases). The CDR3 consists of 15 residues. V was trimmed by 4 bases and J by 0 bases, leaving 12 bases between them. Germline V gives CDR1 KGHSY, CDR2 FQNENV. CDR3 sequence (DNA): TGTGCCAGCAGCCGACAGACAGCTTTGAACACTGAAGCTTTCTTT. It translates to CASSRQTALNTEAFF.

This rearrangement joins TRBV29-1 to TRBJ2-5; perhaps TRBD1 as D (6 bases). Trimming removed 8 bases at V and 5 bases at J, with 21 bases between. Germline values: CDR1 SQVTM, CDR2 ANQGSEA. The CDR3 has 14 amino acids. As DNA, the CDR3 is TGCAGCACTTCCGACCCCGGGACATTCGAGACCCAGTACTTC. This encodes CSTSDPGTFETQYF.

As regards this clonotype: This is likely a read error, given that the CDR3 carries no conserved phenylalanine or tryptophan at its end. CDR3 sequence: CATTGAHYGYTS. The CDR3, as DNA: TGCGCCACTACGGGGGCCCACTATGGCTACACCTCC. V usage is TRBV10-2 and J usage is TRBJ1-2; maybe TRBD1 (6 bases). Germline V gene lookup returns CDR1 WSHSY and CDR2 SAAADI. Trimming took 10 bases from V and 3 from J, leaving 12 bases between them. The CDR3 contains 12 residues.

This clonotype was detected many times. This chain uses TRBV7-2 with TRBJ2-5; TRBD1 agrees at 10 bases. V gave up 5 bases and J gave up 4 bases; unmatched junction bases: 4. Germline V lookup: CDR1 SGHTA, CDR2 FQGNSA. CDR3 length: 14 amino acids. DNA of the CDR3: TGTGCCAGCAGCACGCGGGACAGGGGAGAGACCCAGTACTTC. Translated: CASSTRDRGETQYF.

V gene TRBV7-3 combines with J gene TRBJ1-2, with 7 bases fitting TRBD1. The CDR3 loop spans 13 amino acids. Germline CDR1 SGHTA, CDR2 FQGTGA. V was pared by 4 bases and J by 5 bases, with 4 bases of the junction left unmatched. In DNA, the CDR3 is TGTGCCAGCAGCTGGACAGGCGAATATGGCTACACCTTC. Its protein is CASSWTGEYGYTF.

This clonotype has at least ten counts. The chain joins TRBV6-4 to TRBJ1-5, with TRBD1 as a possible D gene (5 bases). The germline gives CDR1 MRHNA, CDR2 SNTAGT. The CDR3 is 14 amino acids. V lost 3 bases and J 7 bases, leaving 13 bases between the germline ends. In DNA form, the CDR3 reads TGTGCCAGCAGTGAGGTGCTCGGGGGACAGCCCCAGCATTTT. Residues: CASSEVLGGQPQHF.

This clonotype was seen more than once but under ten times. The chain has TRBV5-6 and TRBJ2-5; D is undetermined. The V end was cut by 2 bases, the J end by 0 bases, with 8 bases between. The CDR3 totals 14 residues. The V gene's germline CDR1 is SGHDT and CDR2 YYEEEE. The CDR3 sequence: CASSFVGNQETQYF. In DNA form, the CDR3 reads TGTGCCAGCAGCTTCGTTGGTAACCAAGAGACCCAGTACTTC.